A single T cell receptor (beta chain) is shown here with its context. No antigen is known for it. Germline V gene data show CDR1 as DFQATT and CDR2 as SNEGSKA (reference sequence). Trimming took 4 bases from V and 1 from J, leaving 16 bases between them. CDR3 length: 15 residues. The sample is drawn from a study of T cells in Graves' hyperthyroidism and ophthalmopathy. Study observations and caveats: Blood shared most expanded thyroid clonotypes above 0.001.

It was RNA transcripts that yielded the amplified TCR beta CDR3 regions. HTBI primers drove first-round RT-PCR of the TCR CDR3. TCRdb itself ran the multiplex PCR reads through MiXCR, one entry per CDR3 protein. Here the sample spans around 600,000 distinct CDR3 sequences, more than 15% being singletons. J is TRBJ2-5 and V is TRBV20-1; TRBD1 is a possible D gene (6 bases). This receptor was taken from a middle-aged woman with Graves' ophthalmopathy. Material: blood. CDR3 amino acids: CSATGVGAFQETQYF. For the CDR3, the DNA is TGCAGTGCTACAGGGGTAGGGGCTTTCCAAGAGACCCAGTACTTC.